Shown below are 8 T cell receptor beta chains from a single sample sequenced in a study of T cells in Graves' hyperthyroidism and ophthalmopathy. From RNA transcripts, TCR beta CDR3 regions were amplified. The HTBI primer set was used in a first-round RT-PCR of the TCR CDR3. Via MiXCR, TCRdb re-called the multiplex PCR reads, giving one row per CDR3 protein. The data hold 490,000 or so distinct CDR3 sequences, with about 22% observed a single time. The material sequenced was blood. These receptors were obtained from a woman aged 70 to 79 with Graves' ophthalmopathy.

This chain joins TRBV7-9 and TRBJ1-5; TRBD1 is a possible D gene (6 bases). The V gene's germline CDR1 is SEHNR and CDR2 FQNEAQ (reference sequence). The V gene lost 0 bases and the J gene lost 3 bases, with 9 bases spanning the gap. The CDR3 is made up of 15 amino acids. DNA for the CDR3: TGTGCCAGCAGCTTAGCGGGGGCAGACAATCAGCCCCAGCATTTT. Encoded protein: CASSLAGADNQPQHF.

This clonotype showed up just a few times. The chain has TRBV6-1 and TRBJ1-5; tentative D call: TRBD1 (5 bases). The CDR3 length is 16 residues. Germline loops: CDR1 MNHNS, CDR2 SASEGT. The ends were cut back, 6 bases at V and 6 bases at J, with 21 bases in the middle. In DNA form, the CDR3 reads TGTGCCAGCAGCCCCGGGACGGGTATACCCGGTCAGCCCCAGCATTTT. This translates into CASSPGTGIPGQPQHF.

V is TRBV19 and J is TRBJ1-2, with D uncertain. This CDR3 is 14 amino acids long. CDR1 is LNHDA and CDR2 is SQIVND in the germline V gene (reference sequence). The V end lost 0 bases, the J end lost 4 bases, and 9 bases lay between the germline ends. The CDR3 loop reads CASSIDATSYGYTF. CDR3 bases: TGTGCCAGTAGTATAGATGCCACCTCCTATGGCTACACCTTC.

The chain joins TRBV28 to TRBJ2-5, with TRBD1 as a possible D gene (6 bases). The CDR3 consists of 16 residues. The germline CDR1 and CDR2 sequences are MDHEN and SYDVKM. Trimming took 10 bases from V and 5 from J, leaving 26 bases between them. The CDR3 here is CATAAPTGYGAETQYF. CDR3 bases: TGTGCCACCGCCGCCCCCACAGGGTATGGAGCTGAGACCCAGTACTTC.

Details on this clonotype: A read error is possible here, since a much larger clone lies one base away. The conserved final phenylalanine or tryptophan is absent from the CDR3, which likely points to a read error. J is TRBJ1-5 and V is TRBV24-1; possibly TRBD1 for D (5 bases). Germline lookup yields CDR1 KGHDR and CDR2 SFDVKD. Between the trimmed V and J ends, which lost 9 bases and 6 bases, there was a span of 11 bases. The CDR3 spans 12 residues. The CDR3 DNA sequence: TGTGCCACCGGGCCAGGGTCTCAGCCCCAGCATGTT. Its protein is CATGPGSQPQHV.

The sample holds many counts of this clonotype. The chain couples TRBV2 to TRBJ2-7; a weak D match, TRBD2 (5 bases). Trimming took 4 bases from V and 3 from J, leaving 10 bases between them. CDR1 and CDR2 (germline): SNHLY, FYNNEI. The CDR3 is 13 residues long. The CDR3, as DNA: TGTGCCAGCAGTGTCTTCCGGGACTACGAGCAGTACTTC. This encodes CASSVFRDYEQYF.

The chain recombines TRBV20-1 with TRBJ1-1; 10 bases line up with TRBD1. This CDR3 is 14 amino acids long. Trimming removed 3 bases from V and 6 bases from J; junction bases left unmatched: 7. Germline CDR1 is DFQATT and CDR2 is SNEGSKA (reference sequence). The CDR3 sequence: CSARRTGGLAEAFF. Here the CDR3 DNA reads TGCAGTGCTAGGAGGACAGGGGGATTGGCTGAAGCTTTCTTT.

This clonotype has ten or more counts. The chain uses TRBV12-3 or TRBV12-4 and TRBJ1-1; D possibly corresponds to TRBD1 (5 bases). V gave up 4 bases and J gave up 3 bases, with 9 bases separating them. The CDR3 runs 13 residues. The CDR3 nucleotides read TGTGCCAGCAGTTCTTTGGGGGACACTGAAGCTTTCTTT. It translates to CASSSLGDTEAFF.